This T cell receptor beta chain was found in a study of blood T cells in healthy people across ages. For this clonotype: One end of the junction varies from germline; a read error may be responsible.

There are 14 residues in the CDR3. CDR1 SGHTA and CDR2 FQGNSA come from the germline V gene. Primed by a sample-barcoded 5' primer and a J-beta primer mix, a second PCR proceeded for about 7 to 11 cycles. TCRdb redid the calling of the 5' RACE reads with MiXCR, one entry per CDR3 protein. The data contain approximately 1,000,000 distinct CDR3 sequences, around two fifths of them seen just once; the ten biggest clones take up approximately 14%. Material for sequencing was blood. The sequence came from a young man in good health. The chain is built from TRBV7-2 and TRBJ2-4; the D is unclear. As DNA, the CDR3 is TGTGACAGCAGCTTAGTAGGTGCCAAAAACATTCAGTACTTC. Translating it yields CDSSLVGAKNIQYF.